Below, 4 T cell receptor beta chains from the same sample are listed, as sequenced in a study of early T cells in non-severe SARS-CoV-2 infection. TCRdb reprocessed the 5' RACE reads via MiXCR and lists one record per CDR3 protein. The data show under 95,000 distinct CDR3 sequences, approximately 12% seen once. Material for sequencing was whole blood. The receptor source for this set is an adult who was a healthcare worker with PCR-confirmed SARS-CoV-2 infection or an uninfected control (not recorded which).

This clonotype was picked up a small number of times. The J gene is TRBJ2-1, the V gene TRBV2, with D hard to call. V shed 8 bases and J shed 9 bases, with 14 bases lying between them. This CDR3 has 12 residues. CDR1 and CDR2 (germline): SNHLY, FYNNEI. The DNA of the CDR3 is TGTGCCAGCGGCTATTCAGGCAGTGAGCAGTTCTTC. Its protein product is CASGYSGSEQFF. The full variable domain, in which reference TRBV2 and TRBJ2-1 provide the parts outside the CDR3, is EPEVTQTPSHQVTQMGQEVILRCVPISNHLYFYWYRQILGQKVEFLVSFYNNEISEKSEIFDDQFSVERPDGSNFTLKIRSTKLEDSAMYFCASGYSGSEQFFGPGTRLTVL.

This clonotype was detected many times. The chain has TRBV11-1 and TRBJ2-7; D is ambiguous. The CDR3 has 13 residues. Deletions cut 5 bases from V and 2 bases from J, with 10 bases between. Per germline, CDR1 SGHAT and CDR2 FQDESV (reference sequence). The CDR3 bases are TGTGCCAGCAGCGTAGAATTAGCCTACGAGCAGTACTTC. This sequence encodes CASSVELAYEQYF.

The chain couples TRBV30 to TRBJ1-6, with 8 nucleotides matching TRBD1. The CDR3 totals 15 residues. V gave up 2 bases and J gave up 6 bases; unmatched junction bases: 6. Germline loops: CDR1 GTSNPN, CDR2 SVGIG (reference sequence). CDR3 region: CAWSPQGAGNSPLHF. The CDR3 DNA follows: TGTGCCTGGAGTCCCCAGGGGGCGGGTAATTCACCCCTCCACTTT.

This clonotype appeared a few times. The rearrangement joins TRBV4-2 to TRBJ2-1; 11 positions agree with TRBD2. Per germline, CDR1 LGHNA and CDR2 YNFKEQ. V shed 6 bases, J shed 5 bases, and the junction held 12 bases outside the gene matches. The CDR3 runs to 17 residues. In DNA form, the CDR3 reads TGTGCCAGCAGTCCATTCCTCGGGACTAGCGGTGACAATGAGCAGTTCTTC. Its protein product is CASSPFLGTSGDNEQFF.